This T cell receptor beta chain was identified during a study of long-term antiretroviral therapy in people with HIV. The CDR3 contains 14 residues. V was trimmed by 5 bases and J by 2 bases, leaving 13 bases between them. Germline CDR1 is MGHDK and CDR2 is SYGVNS. Researchers ran immunoSEQ v3.0 at survey level. This table comes from immunoSEQ multiplex PCR, and its TCRdb copy is limited to in-frame clones, with some not included. Among approximately 25,000 clones listed, roughly 88% were seen once. This clonotype originated in a man aged 30 to 45 with HIV. The rearrangement joins TRBV25-1 to TRBJ2-7, with D possibly matching TRBD2 (6 bases). The material was unsorted PBMCs, obtained about 4.5 years after starting antiretroviral therapy. CDR3 sequence (DNA): TGTGCCAGCAGTCGGTCCTCGGGGGCCTACGAGCAGTACTTC. Protein sequence: CASSRSSGAYEQYF.